This T cell receptor beta chain came from a study of radiation and T cells in renal cell carcinoma (dated by TCRdb to 2018 to 2021). For the wider study: In total, some 50 samples underwent TCR beta sequencing: some 25 tumors plus 27 peripheral blood samples. The last blood draw occurred 4 weeks after radiation, at the same time as nephrectomy. Across all 50 or so samples, 4,016,671 unique CDR3 nucleotide sequences, encoding about 3,000,000 unique CDR3 amino acid sequences, were identified.

Findings and caveats that apply to the study as a whole: Tracking of blood repertoire dynamics stopped at approximately 4 weeks after treatment, with no follow-up past that point. The single-armed trial design could not address effects of radiation dose or scheduling on the TCR repertoire. Because pretreatment tumor biopsies were not available, the study could not determine whether clonotypes were already present within the tumor at baseline. In blood, the top tumor clonotypes increased from baseline to 2 weeks after radiation and then shrank by 4 weeks, which suggests a temporary expansion of tumor-resident clones.

With respect to this clone: Its antigen is unknown. It has no much larger one-base neighbor in the sample; base qualities were not kept.

The germline V and J ends show losses of 3 bases and 2 bases respectively, and no gene match explains 2 bases of the junction. The germline V gene encodes CDR1 SGDLS and CDR2 YYNGEE. The CDR3 goes from the cysteine to the phenylalanine over 15 residues. CDR3 DNA only is kept here, 45 bases in frame from base 1. In the paper's terms, the time point label means: blood 4 weeks post-SBRT, at nephrectomy. Sample treatment or condition, as interpreted from the label and publication: 15 Gy SBRT to primary tumor, nephrectomy 4 weeks later. Samples were obtained from a clinical trial, in which 15 Gy stereotactic body radiation therapy was delivered to primary renal cell carcinomas and nephrectomy was performed 4 weeks later. To follow tumor-enriched clonotypes, peripheral blood was collected serially from radiation-treated patients at baseline and again at 2 weeks and 4 weeks after SBRT. Renal cell carcinoma with clear cell pathology was present in all patients. Genomic DNA for TCR sequencing was prepared using the QIAamp DNA Blood Mini Kit (Qiagen). Samples were included in the analyses only if all quality control checks were passed.

The immunoSEQ kit was used, according to the manufacturer's recommendations, to generate TCR beta libraries from genomic DNA. Library preparation used a first multiplex PCR with proprietary primers, then a second PCR adding unique barcodes, with bead cleanups after each round. A positive control reaction and a negative control reaction, both provided in the kit, were run with every batch of samples. The final libraries were assessed on an Agilent 4200 TapeStation D1000 ScreenTape, pooled by volume, and quantified by qPCR. An Illumina NextSeq500 fitted with a MidOutput 150-cycle cartridge performed the sequencing, running 156 Read1 cycles and 15 Index1 cycles with the kit's custom primers. The pooled library was loaded at approximately 0.99 pM, and approximately 18% PhiX control was spiked in. The original methods were these. Vendor-processed data were analyzed in R, with a clonotype defined as all T cells sharing the same CDR3 nucleotide sequence. For clone abundance analyses, frequencies were normalized to the 10,000 most abundant clones per sample. Public T cell clones, which averaged fewer than five per sample, were excluded before analysis. An abundance difference of at least 32-fold between compartments was the criterion for calling clonotypes tumor-enriched or baseline blood-enriched. Clonotypes expanded or contracted between blood time points were identified with a beta-binomial differential abundance model. Similarity between tumor and blood repertoires was quantified using the Baroni-Urbani and Buser coefficient, and groups were compared with two-tailed Wilcoxon tests in R. The source is immuneACCESS, and TCRdb retained only in-frame sequences with V and J called. Part of the clones is not carried over; for the studies checked, unresolved V genes explain less than half of this, and the remainder is unexplained. That table furnishes V, J and clone size, whereas the DNA furnished D and trimming. The sample has fewer than 200,000 clones on record, about 88% of them singletons. The top ten hold about 11% of the sample.

This specimen consisted of blood, obtained from a patient whose treatment included radiotherapy and nephrectomy. The chain couples TRBV9 to TRBJ2-1; 10 nucleotides in the junction match TRBD2. This receptor was taken from a woman between 50 and 59 years old with renal cell carcinoma. Read as DNA, the sequence is TGTGCCAGCAGCGGCCTAGCGGGGGCCTACAATGAGCAGTTCTTC. It specifies CASSGLAGAYNEQFF.